The next 8 T cell receptor beta chains were all read from a single sample in a study of Graves' ophthalmopathy and Graves' hyperthyroidism (dated by TCRdb to 2016 to 2019). The sequencer was an Illumina HiSeq 2000. For repertoire sequencing, TCR beta CDR3 regions were amplified from RNA transcripts. HTBI primers and the Qiagen OneStep RT-PCR kit were used in a first-round RT-PCR, which was followed by a second-round multiplex PCR, size selection and purification. TCRdb trimmed the raw reads at Q25, called clones with MiXCR and kept productive beta chains. Every CDR3 protein is listed once, alongside the most common genes and DNA of its rows. This sample lists 650,000 to 800,000 distinct CDR3 sequences; more than 40% were detected once. The ten largest account for 3% to 4% of the sample. Material: peripheral blood. The source is an adult man with Graves' ophthalmopathy.

This rearrangement joins TRBV29-1 to TRBJ2-3; 14 nucleotides align to TRBD2. The trim removed 4 bases at V and 3 bases at J, leaving 6 bases unmatched. The CDR3 spans 16 residues. Germline loops: CDR1 SQVTM, CDR2 ANQGSEA. The CDR3 region is CSVGGLAGVLTDTQYF. The CDR3 region has the DNA TGCAGCGTTGGGGGACTAGCGGGAGTTTTGACAGATACGCAGTATTTT.

In regard to this clonotype: The junction departs from the called germline gene at one end, perhaps through a read error. The rearrangement uses TRBV25-1 and TRBJ2-5; 9 bases match TRBD1. Germline V gives CDR1 MGHDK, CDR2 SYGVNS. The CDR3 runs 14 residues. For the CDR3, the DNA is TGCGCCAGCAGCCGCCCGGGACAGGGAGGGGCCCAGTACTTC. Its protein is CASSRPGQGGAQYF.

The J gene is TRBJ1-5, the V gene TRBV5-8; D is uncertain. V lost 0 bases and J lost 7, with 11 bases in between. This CDR3 spans 14 amino acids. Germline CDR1 is SGHTS and CDR2 is YDEGEE. The CDR3 DNA follows: TGTGCCAGCAGCTTGGGGAGTTCCAAACAGCCCCAGCATTTT. Translating gives CASSLGSSKQPQHF.

Ten or more counts support this clonotype. The J gene is TRBJ2-7, the V gene TRBV5-1, with TRBD1 matching 10 bases. Germline lookup yields CDR1 SGHRS and CDR2 YFSETQ. Unmatched junction bases numbered 11, after V lost 1 base and J lost 7 bases. The CDR3 covers 16 residues. The DNA of the CDR3 is TGCGCCAGCAGCTTGCGTCCTGGGACAGGGGCGTTGGAGCAGTACTTC. The encoded protein is CASSLRPGTGALEQYF.

As to this clonotype: A junction end diverges from the germline sequence, so it may reflect a read error. The J gene is TRBJ2-5, the V gene TRBV7-9, with 7 nucleotides matching TRBD2. From germline, CDR1 is SEHNR and CDR2 FQNEAQ (reference sequence). The CDR3 runs to 13 residues. Here the CDR3 reads CASSPAAGETKYF. Here the CDR3 DNA reads TGTGCCAGCAGCCCCGCGGCGGGAGAGACCAAGTACTTC.

This clonotype was recorded many times. The chain couples TRBV24-1 to TRBJ1-5; D is undetermined. The V end lost 9 bases, the J end lost 2 bases, and 16 bases lay between the germline ends. CDR3 size: 15 residues. Germline assignment: CDR1 KGHDR and CDR2 SFDVKD. CDR3 nucleotides: TGTGCCACCGCAGCCGTAACATGGTGCAATCAGCCCCAGCATTTT. This encodes CATAAVTWCNQPQHF.

This clonotype was counted at least ten times. The V call is TRBV19, the J call TRBJ1-1; the D gene is possibly TRBD1 (5 bases). Germline assignment: CDR1 LNHDA and CDR2 SQIVND (reference sequence). With 3 bases removed from V and 7 bases from J, the gap between germline ends came to 12 bases. The CDR3 covers 13 residues. The CDR3 DNA is TGTGCCAGTAGTATCAGGGCTCCCATTGAAGCTTTCTTT. Its translation: CASSIRAPIEAFF. Combining the CDR3 with reference TRBV19 and TRBJ1-1 gives the whole variable domain DGGITQSPKYLFRKEGQNVTLSCEQNLNHDAMYWYRQDPGQGLRLIYYSQIVNDFQKGDIAEGYSVSREKKESFPLTVTSAQKNPTAFYLCASSIRAPIEAFFGQGTRLTVV.

This clonotype was observed at least ten times. The chain recombines TRBV7-9 with TRBJ2-2; D remains ambiguous. Germline-derived CDR1 and CDR2 are SEHNR and FQNEAQ (reference sequence). This CDR3 comprises 13 residues. V lost 5 bases and J lost 3, with 7 bases in between. The CDR3 DNA reads as TGTGCCAGCAGCGCCACATACACCGGGGAGCTGTTTTTT. Its translation is CASSATYTGELFF.